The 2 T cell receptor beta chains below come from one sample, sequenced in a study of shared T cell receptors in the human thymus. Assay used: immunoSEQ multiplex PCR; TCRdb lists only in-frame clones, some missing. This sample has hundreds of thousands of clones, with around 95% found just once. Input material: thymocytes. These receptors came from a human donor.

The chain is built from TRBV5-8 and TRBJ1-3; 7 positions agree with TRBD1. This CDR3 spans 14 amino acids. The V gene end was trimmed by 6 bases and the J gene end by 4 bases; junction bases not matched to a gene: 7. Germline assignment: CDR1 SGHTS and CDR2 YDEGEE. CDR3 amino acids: CASNYRQGGNTIYF. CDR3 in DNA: TGTGCCAGCAACTATCGACAGGGAGGAAACACCATATATTTT.

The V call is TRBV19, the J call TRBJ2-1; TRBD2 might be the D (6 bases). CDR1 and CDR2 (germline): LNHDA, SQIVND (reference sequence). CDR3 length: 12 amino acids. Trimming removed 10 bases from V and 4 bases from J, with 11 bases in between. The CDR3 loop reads CATRDFYNEQFF. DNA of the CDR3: TGTGCCACCAGGGACTTTTACAATGAGCAGTTCTTC.